Below, one T cell receptor beta chain is given with its context. Germline-derived CDR1 and CDR2 are LGHNA and YSLEER. CDR3 length equals 14 residues. Trimming at V came to 1 base and at J to 3 bases, leaving 1 base not matched to a gene. The sample is drawn from a study of control samples from healthy donors and cancer patients. Libraries were prepared by immunoSEQ multiplex PCR; TCRdb keeps only in-frame clonotypes and omits some of them. The table lists some 120,000 clones, more than 75% of them singletons, with around 8.7% in the top ten. The V call is TRBV4-3, the J call TRBJ2-7; 9 bases align to TRBD1. Sequencing used blood. The sequence was obtained from a middle-aged man in good health. The DNA for the CDR3 is TGCGCCAGCAGCCAAGGGACAGGGGACTACGAGCAGTACTTC. This gives the protein CASSQGTGDYEQYF.